This T cell receptor beta chain was documented in a study of Graves' ophthalmopathy and Graves' hyperthyroidism (dated by TCRdb to the late 2010s). With respect to the entire study: Peripheral blood was collected at initial diagnosis, before any treatment. After sampling, hyperthyroidism patients received methimazole starting at 30 mg daily, and ophthalmopathy patients received high-dose intravenous methylprednisolone. The study used TCR beta repertoire signatures to distinguish Graves' ophthalmopathy from Graves' hyperthyroidism and to predict progression to ophthalmopathy. A discovery set of 95 to 100 patients (43 ophthalmopathy, 57 stable hyperthyroidism) was enrolled to explore V-J signatures distinguishing ophthalmopathy from hyperthyroidism. In roughly 6 hyperthyroidism patients, the T-cell repertoire of thyroid tissue was compared with the T-cell repertoire of blood. The independent validation cohort included 18 to 20 hyperthyroidism patients plus 17 patients who later progressed from hyperthyroidism to ophthalmopathy. In total, approximately 140 blood samples were TCR-sequenced: approximately 40 ophthalmopathy, over 70 hyperthyroidism and 17 hyperthyroidism-to-ophthalmopathy patients.

Summary of the overall study and its limitations: No statistical method was used to predetermine the sample size, and group allocation was not hidden from the investigators. In cross-validation, the 13-signature model distinguished ophthalmopathy from stable hyperthyroidism with around 86% sensitivity and around 84% specificity, while in the test set the corresponding values were roughly 80% and 75%. Among expanded thyroid clonotypes with frequency above 0.001, most also showed up in blood, which suggests that blood repertoires may reflect the thyroid immune response. In validation, the model predicted ophthalmopathy progression with about 71% sensitivity and 72.22% specificity; 12 predicted patients were CT-confirmed with GO in a median of approximately six months.

The ophthalmopathy patients had moderately to severely active disease, with a Clinical Activity Score of 3 or higher, a NOSPECS grade of 4 or higher, and a disease duration of less than 3 months. Patients with other autoimmune diseases, uncontrolled infections, pregnancy or lactation were excluded from the study. Clinical symptoms, serum thyroxine, TRAb, thyroid ultrasound and orbital computed tomography were used for diagnosis. Ficoll-Paque density gradient centrifugation was used to isolate PBMCs from 10 ml of fresh peripheral blood. Total RNA was extracted with Trizol reagent and quality-checked on an Agilent 2100 Bioanalyzer. The CDR3 runs 15 residues from the cysteine to the phenylalanine. Only CDR3 DNA is held: 45 bases, read in frame from base 1. V is shortened by 2 bases, J by 4 bases, and the region joining them spans 12 bases. Taken from the germline V gene, the CDR1 and CDR2 loops are SGHRS and YFSETQ.

This clonotype was seen repeatedly, ten times or more. Its antigen is currently not known. No much larger clone exists at a distance of one base, and base qualities are not known. For repertoire sequencing, TCR beta CDR3 regions were amplified from RNA transcripts. HTBI primers and the Qiagen OneStep RT-PCR kit were used in a first-round RT-PCR, which was followed by a second-round multiplex PCR, size selection and purification. Libraries were sequenced on an Illumina HiSeq2000 using paired-end 100 bp reads. The authors' analysis ran thus. SOAPnuke was used for read processing, and reads with adapters, uncalled bases, a mean Phred below 15, or no exact constant-primer or identifier match were discarded. High-quality paired reads were merged with COPE v1.2.5. Clonotypes were defined as unique nucleotide sequences and were aligned to IMGT TRB V, D and J references using MiTCR v1.1. The analysis was limited to V-J combinations with a frequency above 0.0001, which together covered just over 98% of the repertoires. For each V-J combination, a TCR clonal expansion and chaos score was defined as F50 clonal expansion divided by the chaos observed in the TCRdist matrix. Welch's t-statistics and random forest were used to reduce the features to 10 to 15 V-J combinations, which were then used as input to a naive Bayes classifier. The similarity between thyroid and blood repertoires was quantified using the Morisita-Horn index. TCRdb reanalyzed the raw reads on its own, using fastp at Q25 for trimming and MiXCR for clone calling, and kept in-frame beta chains. Duplicate CDR3 protein sequences are folded into a single record with the most common DNA and genes. V and J calls and clone size were set by TCRdb, not the authors. Counted in this sample were under 350,000 distinct CDR3 sequences; about 17% of them appeared once. About 12% of the sample rests with the top ten.

What was sequenced was peripheral blood. Rearrangement joined TRBV5-1 to TRBJ2-2; the D segment may tentatively be TRBD1 or TRBD2, each giving 6 matched bases. This TCR derives from an adult man with Graves' ophthalmopathy. The CDR3 in this case is CASSFRGGGTGELFF. The sequence in DNA is TGCGCCAGCAGCTTCAGGGGAGGCGGCACCGGGGAGCTGTTTTTT.